One sample yielded the 4 T cell receptor beta chains listed below, sequenced in a study of CD8 T cells in ankylosing spondylitis. TCRdb processed the 5' RACE reads anew with MiXCR; each CDR3 protein has one entry. The data show approximately 150,000 distinct CDR3 sequences, roughly 10% seen once. The sequenced sample consisted of blood, either unsorted or a sorted T cell fraction (not recorded which). All receptors derive from a female donor with ankylosing spondylitis or in good health (not recorded which).

This clonotype was counted at least ten times. The rearrangement joins TRBV12-3 or TRBV12-4 to TRBJ2-7, with D possibly being TRBD1 (5 bases). Trimming pared 3 bases from V and 12 bases from J, leaving 12 bases between. The CDR3 loop spans 11 amino acids. The CDR3 coding sequence is TGTGCCAGCAGTTTTAAGGGGCAGCTGTACTTC. Residues: CASSFKGQLYF.

This clonotype has more than one count but fewer than ten. The chain employs TRBV14 and TRBJ2-5; possibly TRBD1 for D (6 bases). Germline assignment: CDR1 SGHDN and CDR2 FVKESK. This CDR3 has 16 amino acids. V lost 0 bases to trimming and J lost 3 bases, with 14 bases between them. Here the CDR3 reads CASSQEEGVWKETQYF. The CDR3 nucleotides read TGTGCCAGCAGCCAAGAAGAGGGGGTTTGGAAAGAGACCCAGTACTTC.

This clonotype showed up just a few times. The chain joins TRBV12-3 or TRBV12-4 to TRBJ2-5, with D tentatively TRBD1 or TRBD2 (5 bases each). Trimming stripped 3 bases from V and 5 bases from J, with 7 bases between. The CDR3 has 12 residues. Written as DNA, the CDR3 is TGTGCCAGCAGTTTTGAGGGGGAGACCCAGTACTTC. This sequence encodes CASSFEGETQYF.

This clonotype has more than one count but fewer than ten. This chain connects TRBV28 to TRBJ2-7; D might be TRBD1 (5 bases). Trimming took 4 bases from V and 2 from J, leaving 18 bases between them. The CDR3 extends over 16 amino acids. The V gene's germline CDR1 is MDHEN and CDR2 SYDVKM. The CDR3 sequence is CASSYPGPGQTYEQYF. CDR3 sequence (DNA): TGTGCCAGCAGTTACCCAGGCCCAGGGCAGACCTACGAGCAGTACTTC.